Below, one T cell receptor beta chain is given with its context. The data belong to a study of blood T cell repertoires in COVID-19. Study-wide background: PBMCs, B-cell-depleted T cells, or T cells were the source of the cDNA or gDNA that made up the material.

CDR3 length: 15 amino acids. Trimming removed 3 bases from V and 1 base from J; junction bases left unmatched: 4. Germline values: CDR1 MNHEY, CDR2 SMNVEV (reference sequence). Method: immunoSEQ multiplex PCR; TCRdb's copy keeps in-frame clones and lacks some. The data contain about 46,000 clones, roughly four fifths of them seen just once; the ten biggest clones take up 7% to 8.5%. V is TRBV27 and J is TRBJ2-7; 9 nucleotides match TRBD1. This receptor was identified in a man in his 60s with active COVID-19. Sequenced input: peripheral blood. This CDR3 reads CASSLIGTGSYEQYF. The CDR3 region has the DNA TGTGCCAGCAGTTTGATCGGGACAGGGTCCTACGAGCAGTACTTC.